This T cell receptor beta chain was recovered during a study of type 1 regulatory T cells. In the study overall: T-allo10 is a Tr1-enriched, alloantigen-specific CD4 T cell product made in vitro.

As to this clonotype: Its antigen is as yet unknown.

Germline trimming cut 5 bases from V and 5 bases from J; bases unmatched to any gene: 6. Germline CDR1 DFQATT, CDR2 SNEGSKA (reference sequence). The CDR3 is 15 amino acids. MiXCR was run by TCRdb on the reads, yielding one entry per CDR3 protein. The sample contains just over 14,000 distinct CDR3 sequences, roughly 15% of which appear only once. The sequenced sample was cultured T cells, either the whole culture or a sorted T cell fraction (not recorded which). The chain couples TRBV20-1 to TRBJ2-2; 12 bases are shared with TRBD2. This sequence originates from a human donor in good health. The CDR3 loop is CSARLAGVITGELFF. The DNA of the CDR3 is TGCAGTGCTCGACTAGCGGGAGTGATTACCGGGGAGCTGTTTTTT.